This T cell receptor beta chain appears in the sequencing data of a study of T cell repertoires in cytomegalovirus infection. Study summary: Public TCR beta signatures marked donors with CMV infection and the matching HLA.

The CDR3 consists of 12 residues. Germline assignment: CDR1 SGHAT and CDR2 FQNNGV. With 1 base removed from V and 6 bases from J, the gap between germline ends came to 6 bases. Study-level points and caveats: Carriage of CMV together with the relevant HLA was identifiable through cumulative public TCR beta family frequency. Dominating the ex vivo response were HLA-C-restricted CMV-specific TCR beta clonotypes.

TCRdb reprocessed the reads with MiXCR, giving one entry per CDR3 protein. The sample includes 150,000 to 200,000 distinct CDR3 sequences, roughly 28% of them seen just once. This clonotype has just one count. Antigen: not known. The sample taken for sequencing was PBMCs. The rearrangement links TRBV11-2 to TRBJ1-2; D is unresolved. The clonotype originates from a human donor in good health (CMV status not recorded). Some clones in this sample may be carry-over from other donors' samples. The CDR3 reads CASSLGFDGYTF. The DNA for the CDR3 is TGTGCCAGCAGCTTAGGGTTTGATGGCTACACCTTC.